Here is one T cell receptor (beta chain) with its context. The target antigen is unknown. This sample stems from a study of vaccination and CD4 T cells after COVID-19. Study as a whole: Nasal swab PCR had shown SARS-CoV-2 positivity in the convalescent patients (roughly 9 mild cases, one severe case). The interval from dose two to post-vaccine sampling had a median of 72 days, and it ranged from 14 to 241.

The treatment denotes: roughly 11-day PBMC culture with coronavirus spike peptide pools or control peptides (ViraFEST assay). With peptide pools, ViraFEST first expanded antigen-specific T cells and afterwards sequenced their TCRs. Per well, about 2.2 million PBMCs were cultured in the presence of about 10 IU/ml IL-2 and around 11 ug/ml peptide pools. Sequencing of cultured CD4+ T cell DNA used the Oncomine TCR Beta short-read assay. TCRdb redid the calling of the PCR reads with MiXCR, one entry per CDR3 protein. The sample contains around 13,000 distinct CDR3 sequences, more than 20% of which appear only once. The CDR3 loop spans 19 amino acids. Trimming took off 2 bases at V and 0 bases at J, with 24 bases between the two ends.

Material: CD4+ T cells from blood, cultured in vitro, obtained after SARS-CoV-2 vaccination. This chain connects TRBV5-3 to TRBJ2-7; possible D gene TRBD1, 6 bases. TRBV5-3 qualifies as an ORF whose function is uncertain. The receptor comes from a human donor who had recovered from COVID-19. The CDR3 reads CARSLRLGQSSIFSYEQYF. The CDR3 nucleotides are TGTGCCAGAAGCTTACGACTGGGACAATCTTCCATCTTCTCCTACGAGCAGTACTTC.